Listed below are T cell receptor beta chains from one sample, sequenced in a study of blood T cells in healthy people across ages. TCRdb itself ran the 5' RACE reads through MiXCR, one entry per CDR3 protein. This table has about 680,000 distinct CDR3 sequences, 49% appearing once. Sequencing was performed on blood. These receptors came from a woman in her fifties or sixties in good health. Both conserved end residues are part of each CDR3. Each record gives: V gene, J gene, D gene, clone size, CDR3 DNA, CDR3 protein. A D gene is named only where the DNA matches it firmly. Rows may omit the clone size; those that give it use once, few, many or a size class.

>TRBV5-6|TRBJ2-4|NA|NA
TGTGCCAGCAGCTTTTACAGGAGAAACATTCAGTACTTC
CASSFYRRNIQYF
>TRBV7-2|TRBJ2-5|TRBD2|few
TGTGCCAGCAGCTTAGCGGGGAGGGGACAAGAGACCCAGTACTTC
CASSLAGRGQETQYF
>TRBV30|TRBJ1-4|NA|NA
TGTGCCGCGGACACTAATGAAAAACTGTTTTTT
CAADTNEKLFF
>TRBV12-3/TRBV12-4|TRBJ2-7|NA|NA
TGTGCCAGCAGCCCTGTACCGGGGCCCAGACGGCCCTACGAGCAGTACTTC
CASSPVPGPRRPYEQYF
>TRBV7-2|TRBJ2-6|TRBD1|few
TGTGCCAGCAGTTCCCGACAGGGGCCCAACGTCCTGACTTTC
CASSSRQGPNVLTF
>TRBV7-2|TRBJ2-7|NA|many
TGTGCCAGCAACCCCTCGGAGCGAACCTCCTACAATGAGCAGTACTTC
CASNPSERTSYNEQYF
>TRBV4-2|TRBJ2-5|NA|NA
TGTGCCAGCAGCCAAGATCCGACTAGGCCAGAGACCCAGTACTTC
CASSQDPTRPETQYF
>TRBV29-1|TRBJ2-7|NA|few
TGCAGCGTTGATGGGGGCGCGTCGTACGAGCAGTACTTC
CSVDGGASYEQYF
>TRBV12-3/TRBV12-4|TRBJ2-4|TRBD1|NA
TGTGCCGGCAGTTCTAGGGACAGTCAAGCCAAAAACATTCAGTACTTC
CAGSSRDSQAKNIQYF
>TRBV7-2|TRBJ2-7|TRBD1|NA
TGTGCCAGCAGCTTAACCCCGGACAGGGGGCGCGAGCAGTACTTC
CASSLTPDRGREQYF
>TRBV11-2|TRBJ2-7|TRBD1|few
TGTGCCAGCAGCTTAGATAACAGGGGGCACGAGCAGTACTTC
CASSLDNRGHEQYF
>TRBV29-1|TRBJ2-3|TRBD2|few
TGCAGCGTAGTGGGGACTAGAATCGCAGATACGCAGTATTTT
CSVVGTRIADTQYF
>TRBV4-2|TRBJ2-1|TRBD2|few
TGTGCCAGCAGCCAGATTAGGGGGGGACTAGGCCCCCAGGAGCAGTTCTTC
CASSQIRGGLGPQEQFF